This entry lists 5 T cell receptor beta chains sequenced from one sample in a study of human T cells and chemical hapten exposure. TCRdb re-derived calls from the RACE reads in MiXCR, one entry per CDR3 protein. Of around 190,000 distinct CDR3 sequences listed, more than 20% are singletons. Time point: patch test 1, 2 weeks after DPC sensitization. The treatment here: therapeutic diphenylcyclopropenone sensitization with weekly scalp DPC. This sample comprised whole blood, obtained in connection with sensitization to the hapten diphenylcyclopropenone (DPC). These receptor sequences come from a woman in her 50s with alopecia areata. Some clones in this sample may be carry-over from other donors' samples.

Of note for this clonotype: An end of the junction differs from the germline gene, which may be a read error. The chain recombines TRBV15 with TRBJ2-4; TRBD2 matches 7 bases. The CDR3 is 16 amino acids. In germline, CDR1 is LNHNV, CDR2 YYDKDF (reference sequence). The CDR3 DNA reads TGTGCCACCAGCACATTCCCCTTCTTGACTAGCCAGCCCCTTAACTTC. This encodes CATSTFPFLTSQPLNF.

The chain combines TRBV7-2 with TRBJ1-5; D is undetermined. Germline lookup yields CDR1 SGHTA and CDR2 FQGNSA. This CDR3 is 14 amino acids long. V was trimmed by 1 base and J by 3 bases, leaving 7 bases between them. This chain's CDR3 is CASSLVPINQPQHF. The CDR3 DNA sequence: TGTGCCAGCAGCTTAGTCCCCATCAATCAGCCCCAGCATTTT.

The chain employs TRBV29-1 and TRBJ2-1; a weak D match, TRBD2 (5 bases). The length of the CDR3 is 12 residues. Trimming pared 5 bases from V and 5 bases from J, leaving 10 bases between. In germline, CDR1 is SQVTM, CDR2 ANQGSEA. The CDR3 DNA reads as TGCAGCGTTCTCAGCGGAAACAATGAGCAGTTCTTC. Translating gives CSVLSGNNEQFF.

There are a few counts of this clonotype. V is TRBV20-1 and J is TRBJ1-1, with no clear D. Per the germline V gene, CDR1 is DFQATT and CDR2 is SNEGSKA (reference sequence). V was shortened by 1 base and J by 4 bases, with 7 bases between the two germline ends. The CDR3 is 12 amino acids. CDR3 nucleotide sequence: TGCAGTGCTAGAGGTCCGGCCACTGAAGCTTTCTTT. It specifies CSARGPATEAFF.

Only a few counts were recorded for this clonotype. The chain is built from TRBV29-1 and TRBJ2-7; 8 positions match TRBD2. The CDR3 loop spans 17 amino acids. From germline, CDR1 is SQVTM and CDR2 ANQGSEA. After removal of 0 bases from V and 6 bases from J, the junction contained 16 bases not matched to a gene. CDR3 nucleotides: TGCAGCGTTGAAGATCCGGGGGGGTCCAGGGAAGTCGTCGAGCAGTACTTC. This codes for CSVEDPGGSREVVEQYF.